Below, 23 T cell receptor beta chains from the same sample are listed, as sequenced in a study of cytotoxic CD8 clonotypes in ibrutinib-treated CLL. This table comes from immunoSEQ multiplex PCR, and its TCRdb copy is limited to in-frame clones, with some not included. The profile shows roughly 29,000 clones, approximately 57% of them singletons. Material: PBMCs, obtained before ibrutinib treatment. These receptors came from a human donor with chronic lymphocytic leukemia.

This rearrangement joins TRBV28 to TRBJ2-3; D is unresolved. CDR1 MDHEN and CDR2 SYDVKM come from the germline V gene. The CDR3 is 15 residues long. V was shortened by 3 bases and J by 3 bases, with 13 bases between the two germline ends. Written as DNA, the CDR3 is TGTGCCAGCAGTTTCAACGGCCAAGGAACAGATACGCAGTATTTT. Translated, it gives CASSFNGQGTDTQYF.

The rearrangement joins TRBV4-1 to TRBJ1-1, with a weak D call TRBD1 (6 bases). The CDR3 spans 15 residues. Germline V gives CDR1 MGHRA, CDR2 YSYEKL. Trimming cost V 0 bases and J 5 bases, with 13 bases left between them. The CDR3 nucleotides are TGCGCCAGCAGCCAAGAGGGAGGGGGATGGACTGAAGCTTTCTTT. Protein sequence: CASSQEGGGWTEAFF.

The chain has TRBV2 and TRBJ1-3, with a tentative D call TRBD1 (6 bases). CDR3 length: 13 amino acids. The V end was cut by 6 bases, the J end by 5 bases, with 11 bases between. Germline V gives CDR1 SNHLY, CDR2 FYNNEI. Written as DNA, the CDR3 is TGTGCCAGCAGAGAGGGGGTTCGAAACACCATATATTTT. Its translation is CASREGVRNTIYF.

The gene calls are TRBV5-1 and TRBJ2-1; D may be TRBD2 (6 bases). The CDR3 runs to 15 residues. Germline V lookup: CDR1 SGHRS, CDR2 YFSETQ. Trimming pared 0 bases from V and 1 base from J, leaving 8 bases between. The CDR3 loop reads CASSLVGGSYNEQFF. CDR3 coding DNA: TGCGCCAGCAGCTTGGTGGGGGGATCCTACAATGAGCAGTTCTTC. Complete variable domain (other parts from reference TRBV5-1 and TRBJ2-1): KAGVTQTPRYLIKTRGQQVTLSCSPISGHRSVSWYQQTPGQGLQFLFEYFSETQRNKGNFPGRFSGRQFSNSRSEMNVSTLELGDSALYLCASSLVGGSYNEQFFGPGTRLTVL.

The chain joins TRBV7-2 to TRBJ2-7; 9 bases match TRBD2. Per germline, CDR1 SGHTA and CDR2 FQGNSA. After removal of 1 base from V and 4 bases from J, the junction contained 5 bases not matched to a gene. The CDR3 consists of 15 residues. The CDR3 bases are TGTGCCAGCAGCTTAGGCCCGGGACTAGCTTACGAGCAGTACTTC. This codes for CASSLGPGLAYEQYF.

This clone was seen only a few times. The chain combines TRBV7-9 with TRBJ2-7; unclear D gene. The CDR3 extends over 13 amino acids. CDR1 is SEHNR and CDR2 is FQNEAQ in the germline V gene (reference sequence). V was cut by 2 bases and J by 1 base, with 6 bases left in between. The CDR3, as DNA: TGTGCCAGCAGCTTACAAGATTCCTACGAGCAGTACTTC. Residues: CASSLQDSYEQYF.

CDR3 DNA sequence: TGTGCCAGCAGCTATAAAGCCGGACAGGGATTAGTTGGTGGAGGGGGCTACACCTTC. It codes for CASSYKAGQGLVGGGGYTF. The chain carries TRBV7-2 and TRBJ1-2, with TRBD1 matching 8 bases. With V trimmed by 4 bases and J by 8 bases, 24 bases remained unmatched. Looked up from germline, CDR1 is SGHTA and CDR2 is FQGNSA. The CDR3 contains 19 residues.

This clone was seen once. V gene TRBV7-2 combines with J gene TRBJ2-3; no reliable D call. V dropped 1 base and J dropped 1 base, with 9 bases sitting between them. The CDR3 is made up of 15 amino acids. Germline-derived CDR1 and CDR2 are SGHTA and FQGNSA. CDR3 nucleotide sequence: TGTGCCAGCAGCTTAGGCACACAACGCACAGATACGCAGTATTTT. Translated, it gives CASSLGTQRTDTQYF.

The CDR3 region is CASGFPGQGWQYF. Written as DNA, the CDR3 is TGTGCCAGCGGATTCCCGGGACAGGGTTGGCAGTACTTC. The gene calls are TRBV6-1 and TRBJ2-7, with 9 bases lining up with TRBD1. From germline, CDR1 is MNHNS and CDR2 SASEGT. The trim removed 8 bases at V and 9 bases at J, leaving 11 bases unmatched. The CDR3 is made up of 13 amino acids.

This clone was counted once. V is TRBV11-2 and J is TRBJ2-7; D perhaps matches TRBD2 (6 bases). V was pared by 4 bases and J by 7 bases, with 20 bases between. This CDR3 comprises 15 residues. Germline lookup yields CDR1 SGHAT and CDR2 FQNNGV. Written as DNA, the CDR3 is TGTGCCAGCAGCTCCTCCGGGACTGGTGATTTGGAGCAGTACTTC. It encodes CASSSSGTGDLEQYF.

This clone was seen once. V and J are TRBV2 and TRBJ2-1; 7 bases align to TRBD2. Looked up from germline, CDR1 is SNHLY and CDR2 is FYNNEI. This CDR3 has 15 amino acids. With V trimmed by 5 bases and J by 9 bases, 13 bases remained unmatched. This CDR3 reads CASSRQLSGIGEQFF. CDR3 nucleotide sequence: TGTGCCAGCAGTAGACAGTTAAGCGGGATTGGTGAGCAGTTCTTC.

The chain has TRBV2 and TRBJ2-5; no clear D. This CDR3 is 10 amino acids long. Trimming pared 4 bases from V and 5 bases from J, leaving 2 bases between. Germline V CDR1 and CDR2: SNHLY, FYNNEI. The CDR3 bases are TGTGCCAGCAGTGTGGAGACCCAGTACTTC. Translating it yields CASSVETQYF. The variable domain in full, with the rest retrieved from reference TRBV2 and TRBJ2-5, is EPEVTQTPSHQVTQMGQEVILRCVPISNHLYFYWYRQILGQKVEFLVSFYNNEISEKSEIFDDQFSVERPDGSNFTLKIRSTKLEDSAMYFCASSVETQYFGPGTRLLVL.

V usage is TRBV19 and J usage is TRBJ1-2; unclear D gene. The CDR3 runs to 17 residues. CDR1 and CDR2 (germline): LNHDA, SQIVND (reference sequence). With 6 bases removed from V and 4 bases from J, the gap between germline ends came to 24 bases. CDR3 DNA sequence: TGTGCCAGTAGCACGTCCCTACGTGGCTCATCCGTCTATGGCTACACCTTC. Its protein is CASSTSLRGSSVYGYTF.

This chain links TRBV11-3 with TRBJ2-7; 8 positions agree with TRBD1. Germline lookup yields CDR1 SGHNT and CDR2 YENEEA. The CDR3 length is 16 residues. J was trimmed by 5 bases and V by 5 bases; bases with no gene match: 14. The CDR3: CASSLTWGTGINEQYF. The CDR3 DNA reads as TGTGCCAGCAGCCTAACCTGGGGGACAGGAATCAACGAGCAGTACTTC.

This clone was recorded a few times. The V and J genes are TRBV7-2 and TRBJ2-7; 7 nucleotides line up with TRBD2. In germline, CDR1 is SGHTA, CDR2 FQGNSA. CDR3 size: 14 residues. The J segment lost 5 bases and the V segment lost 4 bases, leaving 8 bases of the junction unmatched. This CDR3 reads CASSSAGVPDEQYF. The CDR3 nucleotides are TGTGCCAGCAGCTCTGCGGGAGTACCTGACGAGCAGTACTTC.

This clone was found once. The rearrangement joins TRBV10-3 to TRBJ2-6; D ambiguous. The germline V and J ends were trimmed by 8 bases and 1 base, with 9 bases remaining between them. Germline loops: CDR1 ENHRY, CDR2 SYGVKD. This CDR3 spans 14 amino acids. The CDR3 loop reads CAIPSTSGANVLTF. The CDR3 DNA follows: TGTGCCATCCCGAGTACTTCTGGGGCCAACGTCCTGACTTTC.

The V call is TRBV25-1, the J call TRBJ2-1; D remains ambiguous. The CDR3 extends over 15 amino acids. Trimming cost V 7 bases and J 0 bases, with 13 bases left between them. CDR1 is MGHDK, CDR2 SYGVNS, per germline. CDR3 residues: CASTHRKSSYNEQFF. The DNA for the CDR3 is TGTGCCAGCACACACCGGAAGAGCTCCTACAATGAGCAGTTCTTC.

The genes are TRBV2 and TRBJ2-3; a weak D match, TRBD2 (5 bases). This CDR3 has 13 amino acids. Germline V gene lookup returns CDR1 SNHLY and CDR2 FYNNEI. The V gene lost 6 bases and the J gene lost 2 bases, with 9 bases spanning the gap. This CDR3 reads CASRGGYTDTQYF. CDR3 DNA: TGTGCCAGCAGGGGCGGGTACACAGATACGCAGTATTTT.

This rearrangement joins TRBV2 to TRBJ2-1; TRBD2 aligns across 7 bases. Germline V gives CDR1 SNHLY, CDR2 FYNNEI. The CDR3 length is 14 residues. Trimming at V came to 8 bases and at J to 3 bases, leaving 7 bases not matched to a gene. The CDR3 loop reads CASFSGAGYNEQFF. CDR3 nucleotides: TGTGCCAGCTTCAGCGGGGCTGGCTACAATGAGCAGTTCTTC.

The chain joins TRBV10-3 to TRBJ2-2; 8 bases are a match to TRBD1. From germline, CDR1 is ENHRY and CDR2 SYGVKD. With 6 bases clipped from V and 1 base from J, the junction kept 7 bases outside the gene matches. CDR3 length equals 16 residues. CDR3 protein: CAIRPQGAMNTGELFF. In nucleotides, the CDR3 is TGTGCCATCAGACCTCAGGGGGCGATGAACACCGGGGAGCTGTTTTTT.

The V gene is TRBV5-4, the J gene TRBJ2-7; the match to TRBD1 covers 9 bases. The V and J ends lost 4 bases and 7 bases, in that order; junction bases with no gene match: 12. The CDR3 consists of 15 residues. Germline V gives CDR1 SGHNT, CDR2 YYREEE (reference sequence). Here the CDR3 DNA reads TGTGCCAGCAGCCTCGGGACTACCGGGACAGGGGAGCAGTACTTC. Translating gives CASSLGTTGTGEQYF. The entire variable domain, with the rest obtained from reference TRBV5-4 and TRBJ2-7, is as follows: ETGVTQSPTHLIKTRGQQVTLRCSSQSGHNTVSWYQQALGQGPQFIFQYYREEENGRGNFPPRFSGLQFPNYSSELNVNALELDDSALYLCASSLGTTGTGEQYFGPGTRLTVT.

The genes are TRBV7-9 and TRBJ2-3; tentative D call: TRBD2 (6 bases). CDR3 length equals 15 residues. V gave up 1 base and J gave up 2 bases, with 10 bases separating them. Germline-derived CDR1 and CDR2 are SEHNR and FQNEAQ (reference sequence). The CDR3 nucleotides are TGTGCCAGCAGCTTAGTGGCGGGATCCACAGATACGCAGTATTTT. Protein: CASSLVAGSTDTQYF.

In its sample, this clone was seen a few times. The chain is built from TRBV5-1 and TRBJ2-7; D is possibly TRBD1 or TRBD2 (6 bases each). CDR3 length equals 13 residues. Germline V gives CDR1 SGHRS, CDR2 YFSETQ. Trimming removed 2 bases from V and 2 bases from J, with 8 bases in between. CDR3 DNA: TGCGCCAGCAGCTTTGGGGGGCCCTACGAGCAGTACTTC. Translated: CASSFGGPYEQYF. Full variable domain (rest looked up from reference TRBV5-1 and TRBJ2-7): KAGVTQTPRYLIKTRGQQVTLSCSPISGHRSVSWYQQTPGQGLQFLFEYFSETQRNKGNFPGRFSGRQFSNSRSEMNVSTLELGDSALYLCASSFGGPYEQYFGPGTRLTVT.